What follows are 16 T cell receptor beta chains derived from one specimen sequenced in a study of T cells in localized non-small cell lung cancer. Using immunoSEQ multiplex PCR, the repertoire was profiled, and TCRdb retains in-frame clones only, with some absent. The sample includes fewer than 25,000 clones, 92% of them seen just once. The sample in question was peripheral blood, obtained before any cancer treatment. The source is a woman aged 35 to 70 with stage I lung adenocarcinoma.

This clone was seen once. The chain uses TRBV7-6 and TRBJ2-2; D remains unclear. The CDR3 spans 12 residues. Germline CDR1 is SGHVS and CDR2 is FNYEAQ. V lost 3 bases to trimming and J lost 7 bases, with 6 bases between them. The CDR3 loop is CASSLKNGELFF. CDR3 nucleotide sequence: TGTGCCAGCAGCTTGAAGAACGGGGAGCTGTTTTTT.

The chain uses TRBV28 and TRBJ1-3, with a tentative D call TRBD1 (5 bases). This CDR3 region has 17 residues. Germline lookup yields CDR1 MDHEN and CDR2 SYDVKM. Trimming shortened V by 6 bases and J by 0 bases, and 18 bases separated the two germline ends. The CDR3 coding sequence is TGTGCCAGCAGCTCCCTCCGGGGCCCAGTCTCTGGAAACACCATATATTTT. Encoded protein: CASSSLRGPVSGNTIYF.

This chain links TRBV5-8 with TRBJ1-2, with no clear D. Germline CDR1 is SGHTS and CDR2 is YDEGEE. The germline V and J ends were trimmed by 2 bases and 5 bases, with 7 bases remaining between them. The CDR3 covers 12 residues. DNA of the CDR3: TGTGCCAGCAGCTTTGCCGGGTATGGCTACACCTTC. Translated: CASSFAGYGYTF.

The CDR3 DNA is TGTGCCAGCAGCGTTAGCTACAATGAGCAGTTCTTC. Translating gives CASSVSYNEQFF. The V gene is TRBV9, the J gene TRBJ2-1; D remains unclear. The CDR3 covers 12 residues. Per germline, CDR1 SGDLS and CDR2 YYNGEE. Trimming pared 2 bases from V and 3 bases from J, leaving 3 bases between. The full variable domain, with the rest looked up from reference TRBV9 and TRBJ2-1, is DSGVTQTPKHLITATGQRVTLRCSPRSGDLSVYWYQQSLDQGLQFLIQYYNGEERAKGNILERFSAQQFPDLHSELNLSSLELGDSALYFCASSVSYNEQFFGPGTRLTVL.

The chain combines TRBV27 with TRBJ1-1; D might be TRBD1 (5 bases). V lost 1 base, J lost 5 bases, and 8 bases lay in between. CDR3 length: 13 residues. From germline, CDR1 is MNHEY and CDR2 SMNVEV (reference sequence). The CDR3 is CASSLYRGTEAFF. In nucleotides, the CDR3 is TGTGCCAGCAGTTTATATCGGGGGACTGAAGCTTTCTTT.

This chain uses TRBV5-3 with TRBJ1-5; D is perhaps TRBD1 (6 bases). TRBV5-3 is filed as an ORF, its function uncertain. The ends were cut back, 0 bases at V and 4 bases at J, with 14 bases in the middle. CDR3 size: 16 residues. The CDR3 DNA reads as TGTGCCAGAAGCTTGGGGGCACAGGGCGGGAATCAGCCCCAGCATTTT. Residues: CARSLGAQGGNQPQHF.

The genes are TRBV5-1 and TRBJ2-7; 9 bases line up with TRBD2. This CDR3 contains 15 residues. Per germline, CDR1 SGHRS and CDR2 YFSETQ. The V gene end was trimmed by 0 bases and the J gene end by 5 bases; junction bases not matched to a gene: 6. The CDR3 sequence: CASSLGVAGAHEQYF. The CDR3 region has the DNA TGCGCCAGCAGCTTGGGAGTAGCGGGAGCCCACGAGCAGTACTTC.

V gene TRBV19 combines with J gene TRBJ2-1; D is unclear. The CDR3 is made up of 11 amino acids. Germline lookup yields CDR1 LNHDA and CDR2 SQIVND (reference sequence). V lost 3 bases and J 8 bases, leaving 5 bases between the germline ends. CDR3 DNA sequence: TGTGCCAGTAGTATGGTGGATGAGCAGTTCTTC. This sequence encodes CASSMVDEQFF.

This clone was seen once. The V call is TRBV28, the J call TRBJ2-5, with 10 bases matching TRBD2. The CDR3 runs to 15 residues. Germline-derived CDR1 and CDR2 are MDHEN and SYDVKM. After removal of 5 bases from V and 0 bases from J, the junction contained 3 bases not matched to a gene. The DNA for the CDR3 is TGTGCCAGCAGTCTACTAGCGGGGTACCAAGAGACCCAGTACTTC. Encoded protein: CASSLLAGYQETQYF.

The V gene is TRBV28, the J gene TRBJ2-7; 7 nucleotides match TRBD2. V was clipped by 6 bases and J by 5 bases; unmatched bases: 16. Germline V gene lookup returns CDR1 MDHEN and CDR2 SYDVKM. CDR3 length: 16 residues. The CDR3 DNA sequence: TGTGCCAGCAGCCTAAAAGCGGGGTTCAGGAAAAACGAGCAGTACTTC. Its protein product is CASSLKAGFRKNEQYF.

The chain has TRBV6-1 and TRBJ2-2, with D perhaps assigned TRBD1 or TRBD2 (5 bases each). The CDR3 spans 13 residues. From germline, CDR1 is MNHNS and CDR2 SASEGT. V lost 11 bases and J lost 1, with 11 bases in between. The DNA of the CDR3 is TGTGCCGGGGGTCTGATGAACACCGGGGAGCTGTTTTTT. It is translated as CAGGLMNTGELFF.

The rearrangement uses TRBV5-1 and TRBJ2-5; 9 bases map to TRBD2. After removal of 2 bases from V and 0 bases from J, the junction contained 8 bases not matched to a gene. Germline CDR1 SGHRS, CDR2 YFSETQ. This CDR3 is 17 amino acids long. The CDR3: CASSLKLTSGDQETQYF. CDR3 DNA sequence: TGCGCCAGCAGCTTAAAATTGACTAGCGGAGACCAAGAGACCCAGTACTTC.

The chain carries TRBV28 and TRBJ2-1, with D perhaps TRBD2 (6 bases). CDR1 MDHEN and CDR2 SYDVKM come from the germline V gene. V lost 6 bases, J lost 3 bases, and 6 bases lay in between. CDR3 length: 12 amino acids. Written as DNA, the CDR3 is TGTGCCAGCAGGGAGGGCTACAATGAGCAGTTCTTC. It is translated as CASREGYNEQFF.

V is TRBV18 and J is TRBJ2-3; the match to TRBD2 covers 9 bases. Germline V gene data show CDR1 as KGHSH and CDR2 as LQKENI. The CDR3 extends over 18 amino acids. Trimming cost V 3 bases and J 0 bases; bases outside gene matches: 10. The CDR3 nucleotides read TGTGCCAGCTCACCTCGGTACAGTAGCGGGAGTAGCACAGATACGCAGTATTTT. This gives the protein CASSPRYSSGSSTDTQYF.

The chain recombines TRBV6-1 with TRBJ1-1; D might be TRBD1 (5 bases). The CDR3 totals 13 residues. CDR1 and CDR2 (germline): MNHNS, SASEGT. V was cut by 7 bases and J by 0 bases, with 9 bases left in between. The CDR3 sequence is CASKRQMNTEAFF. DNA of the CDR3: TGTGCCAGCAAAAGACAGATGAACACTGAAGCTTTCTTT.

This chain joins TRBV2 and TRBJ2-2, with a weak D call TRBD2 (6 bases). Germline assignment: CDR1 SNHLY and CDR2 FYNNEI. CDR3 length: 12 residues. V was pared by 7 bases and J by 8 bases, with 11 bases between. DNA of the CDR3: TGTGCCAGCAAACTAGCCATAGGGGAGCTGTTTTTT. It yields the protein CASKLAIGELFF.